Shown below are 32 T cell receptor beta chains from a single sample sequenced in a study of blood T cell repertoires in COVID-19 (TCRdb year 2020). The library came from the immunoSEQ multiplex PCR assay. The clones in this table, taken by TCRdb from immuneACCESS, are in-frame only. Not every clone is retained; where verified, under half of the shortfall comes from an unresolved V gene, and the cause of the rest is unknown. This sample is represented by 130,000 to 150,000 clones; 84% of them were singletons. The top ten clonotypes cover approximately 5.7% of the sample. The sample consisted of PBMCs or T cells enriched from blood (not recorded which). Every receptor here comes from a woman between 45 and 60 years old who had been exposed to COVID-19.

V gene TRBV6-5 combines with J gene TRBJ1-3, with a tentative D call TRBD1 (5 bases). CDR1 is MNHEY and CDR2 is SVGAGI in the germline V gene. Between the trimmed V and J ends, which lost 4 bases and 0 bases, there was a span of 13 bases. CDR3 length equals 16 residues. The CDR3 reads CASSSLGALSGNTIYF. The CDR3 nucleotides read TGTGCCAGCAGTTCGTTAGGGGCCCTCTCTGGAAACACCATATATTTT.

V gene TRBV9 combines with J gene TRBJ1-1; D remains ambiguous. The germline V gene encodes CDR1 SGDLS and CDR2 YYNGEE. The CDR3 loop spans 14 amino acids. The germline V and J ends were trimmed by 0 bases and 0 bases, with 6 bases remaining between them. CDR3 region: CASSVGPMNTEAFF. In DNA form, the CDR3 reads TGTGCCAGCAGCGTAGGGCCGATGAACACTGAAGCTTTCTTT.

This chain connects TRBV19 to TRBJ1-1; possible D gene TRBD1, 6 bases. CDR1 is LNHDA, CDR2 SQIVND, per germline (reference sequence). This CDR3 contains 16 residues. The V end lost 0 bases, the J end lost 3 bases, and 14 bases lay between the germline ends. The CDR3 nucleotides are TGTGCCAGTAGTATAGAGAGGGGGAAGGGGGACACTGAAGCTTTCTTT. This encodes CASSIERGKGDTEAFF.

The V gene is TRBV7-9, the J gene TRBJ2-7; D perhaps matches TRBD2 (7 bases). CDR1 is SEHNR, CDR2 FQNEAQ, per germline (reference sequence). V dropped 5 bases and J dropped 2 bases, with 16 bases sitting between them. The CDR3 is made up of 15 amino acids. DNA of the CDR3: TGTGCCAGCAGCCCATCTGGGGGGGCTACCTACGAGCAGTACTTC. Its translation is CASSPSGGATYEQYF.

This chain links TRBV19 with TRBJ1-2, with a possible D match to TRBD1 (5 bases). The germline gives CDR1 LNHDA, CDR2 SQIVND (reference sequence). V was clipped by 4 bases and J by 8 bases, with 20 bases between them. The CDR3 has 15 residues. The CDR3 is CASSTSTQGSGGYTF. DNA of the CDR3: TGTGCCAGTAGTACCTCTACTCAGGGTTCAGGAGGCTACACCTTC. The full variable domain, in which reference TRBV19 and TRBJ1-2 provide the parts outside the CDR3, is DGGITQSPKYLFRKEGQNVTLSCEQNLNHDAMYWYRQDPGQGLRLIYYSQIVNDFQKGDIAEGYSVSREKKESFPLTVTSAQKNPTAFYLCASSTSTQGSGGYTFGSGTRLTVV.

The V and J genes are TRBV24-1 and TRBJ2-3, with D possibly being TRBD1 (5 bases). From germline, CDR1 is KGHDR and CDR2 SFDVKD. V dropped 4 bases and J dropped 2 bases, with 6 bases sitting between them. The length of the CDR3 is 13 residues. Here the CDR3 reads CATSEGVTDTQYF. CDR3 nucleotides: TGTGCCACCAGTGAAGGGGTCACAGATACGCAGTATTTT.

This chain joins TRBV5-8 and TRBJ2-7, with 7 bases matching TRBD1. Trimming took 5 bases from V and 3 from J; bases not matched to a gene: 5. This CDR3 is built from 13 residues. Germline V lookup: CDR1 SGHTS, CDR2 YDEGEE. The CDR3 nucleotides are TGTGCCAGCAGACCCGGGACAGTCTACGAGCAGTACTTC. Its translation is CASRPGTVYEQYF. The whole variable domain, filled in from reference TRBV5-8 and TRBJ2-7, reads EAGVTQSPTHLIKTRGQQATLRCSPISGHTSVYWYQQALGLGLQFLLWYDEGEERNRGNFPPRFSGRQFPNYSSELNVNALELEDSALYLCASRPGTVYEQYFGPGTRLTVT.

CDR3 sequence reads: CASNTNRDNQPQHF. In DNA form, the CDR3 reads TGTGCCAGTAACACAAACAGGGATAATCAGCCCCAGCATTTT. The chain carries TRBV19 and TRBJ1-5; a weak D match, TRBD1 (6 bases). This CDR3 has 14 amino acids. V gave up 7 bases and J gave up 4 bases, with 14 bases separating them. CDR1 is LNHDA and CDR2 is SQIVND in the germline V gene (reference sequence).

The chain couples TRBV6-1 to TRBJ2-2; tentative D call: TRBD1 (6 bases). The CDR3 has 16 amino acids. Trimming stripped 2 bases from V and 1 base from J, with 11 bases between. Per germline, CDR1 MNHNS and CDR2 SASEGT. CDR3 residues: CASSEMGTKNTGELFF. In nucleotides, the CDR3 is TGTGCCAGCAGTGAAATGGGGACAAAGAACACCGGGGAGCTGTTTTTT.

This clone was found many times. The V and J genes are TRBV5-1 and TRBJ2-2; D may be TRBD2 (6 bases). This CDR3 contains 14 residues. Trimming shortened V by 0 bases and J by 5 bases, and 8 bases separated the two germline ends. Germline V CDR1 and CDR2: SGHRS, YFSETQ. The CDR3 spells CASSLGRGTGELFF. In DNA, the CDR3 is TGCGCCAGCAGCTTGGGGAGGGGAACCGGGGAGCTGTTTTTT.

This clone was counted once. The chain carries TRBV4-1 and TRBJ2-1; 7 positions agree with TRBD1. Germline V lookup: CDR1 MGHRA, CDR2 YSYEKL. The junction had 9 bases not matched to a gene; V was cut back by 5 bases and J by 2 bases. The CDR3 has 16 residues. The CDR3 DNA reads TGCGCCAGCAGCTCTCCCGACAGGGCCCCCTACAATGAGCAGTTCTTC. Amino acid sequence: CASSSPDRAPYNEQFF.

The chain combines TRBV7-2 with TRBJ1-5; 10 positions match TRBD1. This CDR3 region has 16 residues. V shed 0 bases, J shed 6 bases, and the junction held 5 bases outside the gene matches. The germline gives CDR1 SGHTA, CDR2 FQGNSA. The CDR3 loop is CASSLAGQGYGQPQHF. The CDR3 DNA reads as TGTGCCAGCAGCTTAGCGGGACAGGGGTACGGTCAGCCCCAGCATTTT.

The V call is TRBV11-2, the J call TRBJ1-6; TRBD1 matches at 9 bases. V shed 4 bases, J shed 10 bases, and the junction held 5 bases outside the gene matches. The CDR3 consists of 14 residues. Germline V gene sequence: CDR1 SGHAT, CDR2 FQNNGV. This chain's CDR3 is CASSSQGALSPLHF. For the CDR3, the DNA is TGTGCCAGCAGCTCACAGGGGGCTTTATCACCCCTCCACTTT.

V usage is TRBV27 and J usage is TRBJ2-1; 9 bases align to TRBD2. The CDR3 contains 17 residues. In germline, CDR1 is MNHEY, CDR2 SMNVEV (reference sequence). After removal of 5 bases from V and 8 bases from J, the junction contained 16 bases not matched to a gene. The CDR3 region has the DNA TGTGCCAGCAGTCGCCCTGAGGTTAGCGGGAGAGTAGATGAGCAGTTCTTC. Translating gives CASSRPEVSGRVDEQFF.

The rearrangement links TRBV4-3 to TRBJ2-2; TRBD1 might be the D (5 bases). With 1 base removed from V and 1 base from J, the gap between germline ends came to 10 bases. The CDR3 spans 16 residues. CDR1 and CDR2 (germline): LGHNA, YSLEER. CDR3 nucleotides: TGCGCCAGCAGCCAAGGAGGCAGGGTGAACACCGGGGAGCTGTTTTTT. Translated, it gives CASSQGGRVNTGELFF.

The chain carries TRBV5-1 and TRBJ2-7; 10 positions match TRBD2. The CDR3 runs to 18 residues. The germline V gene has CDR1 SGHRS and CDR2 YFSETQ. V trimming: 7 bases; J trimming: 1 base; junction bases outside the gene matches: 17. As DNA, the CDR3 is TGCGCCAGCCGAGCCATGGGGAGCGGGGGGGCCGATTCCTACGAGCAGTACTTC. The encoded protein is CASRAMGSGGADSYEQYF.

CDR3 DNA sequence: TGTGCCAGCAGCCTCCGACTAGCGGGGGGGCAACATGAGCAGTTCTTC. It specifies CASSLRLAGGQHEQFF. V gene TRBV7-3 combines with J gene TRBJ2-1, with 14 bases aligning to TRBD2. There are 16 residues in the CDR3. CDR1 is SGHTA, CDR2 FQGTGA, per germline. After removal of 5 bases from V and 8 bases from J, the junction contained 8 bases not matched to a gene.

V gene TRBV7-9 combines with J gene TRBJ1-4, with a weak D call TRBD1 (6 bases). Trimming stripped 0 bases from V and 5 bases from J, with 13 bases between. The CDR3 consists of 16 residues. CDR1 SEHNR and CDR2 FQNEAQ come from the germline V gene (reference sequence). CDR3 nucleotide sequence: TGTGCCAGCAGCTTAGCAAAAGAGGGGGGGAATGAAAAACTGTTTTTT. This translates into CASSLAKEGGNEKLFF. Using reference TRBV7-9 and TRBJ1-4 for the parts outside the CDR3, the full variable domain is DTGVSQNPRHKITKRGQNVTFRCDPISEHNRLYWYRQTLGQGPEFLTYFQNEAQLEKSRLLSDRFSAERPKGSFSTLEIQRTEQGDSAMYLCASSLAKEGGNEKLFFGSGTQLSVL.

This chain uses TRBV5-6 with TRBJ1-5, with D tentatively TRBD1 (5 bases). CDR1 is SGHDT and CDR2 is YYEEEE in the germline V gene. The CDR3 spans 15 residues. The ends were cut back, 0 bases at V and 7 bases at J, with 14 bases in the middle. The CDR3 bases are TGTGCCAGCAGCTTGGCGGGGGTCGTTTCCCAGCCCCAGCATTTT. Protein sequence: CASSLAGVVSQPQHF.

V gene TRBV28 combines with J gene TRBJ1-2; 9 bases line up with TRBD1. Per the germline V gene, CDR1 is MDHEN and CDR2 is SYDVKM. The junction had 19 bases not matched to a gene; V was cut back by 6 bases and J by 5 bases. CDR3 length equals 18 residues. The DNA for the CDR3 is TGTGCCAGCAGAACCAGGGACAGGGATTCAAAGGGACTATATGGCTACACCTTC. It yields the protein CASRTRDRDSKGLYGYTF.

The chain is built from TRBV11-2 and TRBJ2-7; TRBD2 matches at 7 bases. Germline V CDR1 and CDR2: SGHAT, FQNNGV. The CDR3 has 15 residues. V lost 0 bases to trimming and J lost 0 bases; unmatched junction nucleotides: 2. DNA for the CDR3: TGTGCCAGCAGCTTAGAGGGCGGGAGCTCCTACGAGCAGTACTTC. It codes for CASSLEGGSSYEQYF.

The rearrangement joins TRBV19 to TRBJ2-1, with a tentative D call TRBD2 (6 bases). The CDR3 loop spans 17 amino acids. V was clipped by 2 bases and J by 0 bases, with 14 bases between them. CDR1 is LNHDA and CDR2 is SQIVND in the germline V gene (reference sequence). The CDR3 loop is CASSISLATLSYNEQFF. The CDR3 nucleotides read TGTGCCAGTAGTATAAGCCTAGCGACCCTCTCCTACAATGAGCAGTTCTTC.

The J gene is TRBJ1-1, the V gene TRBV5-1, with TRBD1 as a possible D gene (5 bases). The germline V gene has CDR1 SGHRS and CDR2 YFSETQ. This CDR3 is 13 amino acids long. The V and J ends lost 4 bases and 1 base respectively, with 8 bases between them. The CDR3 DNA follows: TGCGCCAGCAGCCGCGACAGGAACACTGAAGCTTTCTTT. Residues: CASSRDRNTEAFF. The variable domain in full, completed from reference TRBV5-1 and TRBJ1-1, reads KAGVTQTPRYLIKTRGQQVTLSCSPISGHRSVSWYQQTPGQGLQFLFEYFSETQRNKGNFPGRFSGRQFSNSRSEMNVSTLELGDSALYLCASSRDRNTEAFFGQGTRLTVV.

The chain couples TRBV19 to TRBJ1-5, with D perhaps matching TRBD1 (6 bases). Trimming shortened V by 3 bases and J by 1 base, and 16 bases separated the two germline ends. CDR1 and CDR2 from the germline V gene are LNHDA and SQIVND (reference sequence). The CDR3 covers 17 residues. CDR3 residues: CASSMRAAQGSNQPQHF. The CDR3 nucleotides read TGTGCCAGTAGTATGCGTGCGGCCCAGGGGAGCAATCAGCCCCAGCATTTT. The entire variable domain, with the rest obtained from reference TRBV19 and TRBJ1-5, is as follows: DGGITQSPKYLFRKEGQNVTLSCEQNLNHDAMYWYRQDPGQGLRLIYYSQIVNDFQKGDIAEGYSVSREKKESFPLTVTSAQKNPTAFYLCASSMRAAQGSNQPQHFGDGTRLSIL.

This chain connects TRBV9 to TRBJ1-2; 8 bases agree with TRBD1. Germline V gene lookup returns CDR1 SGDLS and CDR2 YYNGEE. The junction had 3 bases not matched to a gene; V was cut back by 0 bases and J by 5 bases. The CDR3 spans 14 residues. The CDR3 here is CASSVGQGAYGYTF. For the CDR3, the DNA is TGTGCCAGCAGCGTAGGGCAGGGGGCATATGGCTACACCTTC. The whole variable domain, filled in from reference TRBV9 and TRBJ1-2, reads DSGVTQTPKHLITATGQRVTLRCSPRSGDLSVYWYQQSLDQGLQFLIQYYNGEERAKGNILERFSAQQFPDLHSELNLSSLELGDSALYFCASSVGQGAYGYTFGSGTRLTVV.

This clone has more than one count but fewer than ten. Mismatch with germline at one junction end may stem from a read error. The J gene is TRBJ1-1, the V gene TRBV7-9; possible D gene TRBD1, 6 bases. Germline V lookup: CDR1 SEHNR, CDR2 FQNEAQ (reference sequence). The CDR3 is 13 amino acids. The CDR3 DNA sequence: TGTGCCAGCAGCTTAAGGGGACAACTAAGTTTACTCTTT. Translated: CASSLRGQLSLLF.

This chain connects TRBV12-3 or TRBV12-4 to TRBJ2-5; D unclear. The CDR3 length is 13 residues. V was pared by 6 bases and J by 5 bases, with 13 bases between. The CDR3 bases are TGTGCCAGCAGAGGAGTTAAGGAGGAGACCCAGTACTTC. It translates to CASRGVKEETQYF.

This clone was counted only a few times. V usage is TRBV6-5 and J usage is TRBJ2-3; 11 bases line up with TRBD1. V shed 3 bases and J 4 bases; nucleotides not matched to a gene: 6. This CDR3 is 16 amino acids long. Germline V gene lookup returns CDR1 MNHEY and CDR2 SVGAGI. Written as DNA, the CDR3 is TGTGCCAGCAGTTATGGGGACAGGGGGGTGGCAGATACGCAGTATTTT. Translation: CASSYGDRGVADTQYF.

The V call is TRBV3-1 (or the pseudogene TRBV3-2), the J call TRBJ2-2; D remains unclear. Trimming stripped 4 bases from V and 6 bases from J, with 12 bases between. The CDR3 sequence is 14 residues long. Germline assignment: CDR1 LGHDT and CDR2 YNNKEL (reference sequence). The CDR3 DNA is TGTGCCAGCAGCCCGATGCAGGCCGCCGGGGAGCTGTTTTTT. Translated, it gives CASSPMQAAGELFF.

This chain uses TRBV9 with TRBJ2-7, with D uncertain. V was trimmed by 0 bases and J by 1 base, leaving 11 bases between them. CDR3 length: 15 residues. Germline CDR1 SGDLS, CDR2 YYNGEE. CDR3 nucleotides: TGTGCCAGCAGCGTAGCCAGTGGAGCGTCCTACGAGCAGTACTTC. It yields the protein CASSVASGASYEQYF.

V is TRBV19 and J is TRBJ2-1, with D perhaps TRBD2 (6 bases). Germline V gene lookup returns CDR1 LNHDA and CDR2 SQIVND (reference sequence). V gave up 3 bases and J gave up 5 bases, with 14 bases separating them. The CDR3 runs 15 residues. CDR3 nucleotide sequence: TGTGCCAGTAGTATCGGCGGGATAAGAAACAATGAGCAGTTCTTC. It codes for CASSIGGIRNNEQFF.

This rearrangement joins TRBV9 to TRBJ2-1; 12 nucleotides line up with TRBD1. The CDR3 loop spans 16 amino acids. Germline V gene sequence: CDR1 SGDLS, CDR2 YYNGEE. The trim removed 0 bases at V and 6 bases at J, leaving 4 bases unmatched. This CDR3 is CASSVGDRGPVNEQFF. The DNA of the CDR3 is TGTGCCAGCAGCGTAGGGGACAGGGGGCCGGTCAATGAGCAGTTCTTC.